One and the same sample provided the 27 T cell receptor beta chains below, sequenced in a study of regulatory T cells in long-lasting Graves disease. Time point given: persistent/refractory GD, antithyroid drugs over 5 years with positive TRAb. PBMC-derived RNA was used for the TCR library. The authors built TCR beta libraries using iRepertoire HTBI primers and Arm-PCR of CDR3 regions. TCRdb re-called the multiplex PCR reads with MiXCR, one entry per CDR3 protein. The sample consists of roughly 500,000 distinct CDR3 sequences, around 20% of them appearing once. The source was peripheral blood mononuclear cells (PBMCs), collected when the disease was refractory, from a patient treated with antithyroid drugs. These receptors originate from a female donor with Graves disease.

The V call is TRBV27, the J call TRBJ2-3; 13 nucleotides agree with TRBD2. Germline V gives CDR1 MNHEY, CDR2 SMNVEV (reference sequence). The CDR3 sequence is 17 residues long. V shed 0 bases, J shed 6 bases, and the junction held 6 bases outside the gene matches. In DNA, the CDR3 is TGTGCCAGCAGTTTATCAACCTTGGGACTAGCGGGGGATACGCAGTATTTT. Protein product: CASSLSTLGLAGDTQYF.

V usage is TRBV20-1 and J usage is TRBJ2-6; TRBD1 matches at 7 bases. Germline loops: CDR1 DFQATT, CDR2 SNEGSKA (reference sequence). The J segment lost 4 bases and the V segment lost 0 bases, leaving 12 bases of the junction unmatched. The CDR3 spans 18 residues. The CDR3 spells CSARDARTGLPGANVLTF. DNA of the CDR3: TGCAGTGCTAGAGATGCCCGGACAGGTCTCCCCGGGGCCAACGTCCTGACTTTC.

V usage is TRBV7-6 and J usage is TRBJ1-5; possible D gene TRBD1, 6 bases. The germline V gene has CDR1 SGHVS and CDR2 FNYEAQ. V lost 3 bases, J lost 0 bases, and 18 bases lay in between. The CDR3 length is 18 residues. The DNA for the CDR3 is TGTGCCAGCAGCTTGCATCTGGGGGGCAAATATAGCAATCAGCCCCAGCATTTT. Translating gives CASSLHLGGKYSNQPQHF.

The V and J genes are TRBV19 and TRBJ2-5, with unresolved D. This CDR3 is 13 amino acids long. Germline lookup yields CDR1 LNHDA and CDR2 SQIVND (reference sequence). Trimming took 3 bases from V and 4 from J, leaving 9 bases between them. CDR3 nucleotide sequence: TGTGCCAGTAGTATTCCTGGGCGAGAGACCCAGTACTTC. It codes for CASSIPGRETQYF.

The chain links TRBV27 to TRBJ2-6; D possibly uses TRBD1 or TRBD2 (5 bases each). The CDR3 has 18 amino acids. V lost 2 bases, J lost 0 bases, and 14 bases lay in between. From germline, CDR1 is MNHEY and CDR2 SMNVEV (reference sequence). For the CDR3, the DNA is TGTGCCAGCAGTTTAGGGCCTGGGGGAAGCTCTGGGGCCAACGTCCTGACTTTC. Amino acids: CASSLGPGGSSGANVLTF.

J is TRBJ2-7 and V is TRBV20-1; 9 positions agree with TRBD2. Germline V gene data show CDR1 as DFQATT and CDR2 as SNEGSKA (reference sequence). The CDR3 covers 17 residues. V dropped 1 base and J dropped 5; count of bases not matched to a gene: 15. CDR3: CSARGSRSTSGKNEQYF. CDR3 nucleotide sequence: TGCAGTGCTAGAGGTAGTAGATCGACTAGCGGTAAGAACGAGCAGTACTTC.

In this sample, this clonotype turned up many times. CDR3 in DNA: TGCAGTGCTAGAAGCCCGACTAGTTTCGAGCAGTACTTC. Amino acids: CSARSPTSFEQYF. The chain uses TRBV20-1 and TRBJ2-7; possible D gene TRBD2, 6 bases. Germline lookup yields CDR1 DFQATT and CDR2 SNEGSKA (reference sequence). V dropped 2 bases and J dropped 6 bases, with 14 bases sitting between them. The CDR3 has 13 residues.

The sample holds many counts of this clonotype. The chain employs TRBV11-2 and TRBJ2-7; D gene unclear. The CDR3 contains 13 residues. V was pared by 0 bases and J by 6 bases, with 9 bases between. Germline-derived CDR1 and CDR2 are SGHAT and FQNNGV. The CDR3 here is CASSLELSSEQYF. The CDR3 DNA reads as TGTGCCAGCAGCTTAGAGTTGTCGTCCGAGCAGTACTTC.

This clonotype was seen ten or more times. This rearrangement joins TRBV11-2 to TRBJ2-5, with 7 bases fitting TRBD2. J was trimmed by 5 bases and V by 5 bases; bases with no gene match: 20. Germline values: CDR1 SGHAT, CDR2 FQNNGV. This CDR3 comprises 18 residues. The CDR3 sequence: CASSLQPVARETLETQYF. CDR3 DNA: TGTGCCAGCAGCCTCCAACCGGTCGCGCGGGAGACCCTGGAGACCCAGTACTTC.

This clonotype was recorded many times. The rearrangement links TRBV6-5 to TRBJ1-1; D perhaps matches TRBD1 (6 bases). This CDR3 is built from 15 residues. Germline CDR1 and CDR2: MNHEY and SVGAGI. V lost 0 bases and J 5 bases, leaving 13 bases between the germline ends. CDR3 protein: CASSYSTKGGTEAFF. CDR3 bases: TGTGCCAGCAGTTACTCTACTAAGGGGGGGACTGAAGCTTTCTTT.

This chain uses TRBV5-1 with TRBJ2-7; TRBD2 is a possible D gene (6 bases). There are 15 residues in the CDR3. CDR1 and CDR2 from the germline V gene are SGHRS and YFSETQ. Trimming took off 0 bases at V and 2 bases at J, with 12 bases between the two ends. CDR3 sequence: CASSLGGRDTYEQYF. For the CDR3, the DNA is TGCGCCAGCAGCTTGGGAGGGCGGGATACCTACGAGCAGTACTTC.

This chain connects TRBV10-3 to TRBJ2-2; the D gene is possibly TRBD2 (5 bases). Trimming removed 2 bases at V and 4 bases at J, with 11 bases between. The CDR3 extends over 15 amino acids. Looked up from germline, CDR1 is ENHRY and CDR2 is SYGVKD. CDR3 in amino acids: CAISETGYSTGELFF. The CDR3 DNA reads TGTGCCATCAGTGAGACGGGGTATTCCACCGGGGAGCTGTTTTTT.

In this sample, this clonotype turned up many times. This rearrangement joins TRBV30 to TRBJ1-2; D not certain. V was shortened by 1 base and J by 11 bases, with 14 bases between the two germline ends. The germline V gene has CDR1 GTSNPN and CDR2 SVGIG (reference sequence). The CDR3 length is 12 residues. The CDR3 sequence: CAWSADRASYTF. The CDR3 DNA is TGTGCCTGGAGTGCAGACCGGGCCTCTTACACCTTC.

The table lists this clonotype with many counts. The chain has TRBV2 and TRBJ2-7; D ambiguous. Trimming took off 10 bases at V and 3 bases at J, with 10 bases between the two ends. This CDR3 spans 11 amino acids. Germline V lookup: CDR1 SNHLY, CDR2 FYNNEI. CDR3 sequence reads: CAIIRLYEQYF. The CDR3 nucleotides are TGTGCCATAATAAGACTCTACGAGCAGTACTTC. Drawing the rest from reference TRBV2 and TRBJ2-7, the complete variable domain is EPEVTQTPSHQVTQMGQEVILRCVPISNHLYFYWYRQILGQKVEFLVSFYNNEISEKSEIFDDQFSVERPDGSNFTLKIRSTKLEDSAMYFCAIIRLYEQYFGPGTRLTVT.

This clonotype was found many times. The gene calls are TRBV12-3 or TRBV12-4 and TRBJ2-7; no reliable D call. Trimming took off 2 bases at V and 2 bases at J, with 10 bases between the two ends. The CDR3 is made up of 14 amino acids. The CDR3 region has the DNA TGTGCCAGCAGTTTATACGGCGCCCCCTACGAGCAGTACTTC. The encoded protein is CASSLYGAPYEQYF.

This clonotype was detected ten times or more. The rearrangement joins TRBV6-1 to TRBJ2-2; D perhaps matches TRBD2 (5 bases). CDR3 length equals 13 residues. Between the trimmed V and J ends, which lost 5 bases and 5 bases, there was a span of 9 bases. The germline V gene has CDR1 MNHNS and CDR2 SASEGT. The CDR3 region has the DNA TGTGCCAGCAGTCCAGCGGATACCGGGGAGCTGTTTTTT. Translation gives CASSPADTGELFF.

The rearrangement links TRBV28 to TRBJ2-1; possibly TRBD2 for D (6 bases). CDR1 is MDHEN and CDR2 is SYDVKM in the germline V gene. V was trimmed by 5 bases and J by 6 bases, leaving 17 bases between them. The CDR3 contains 15 residues. CDR3 sequence reads: CASSLTFLGGNEQFF. DNA for the CDR3: TGTGCCAGCAGTCTCACCTTCCTGGGGGGCAATGAGCAGTTCTTC.

Here the CDR3 reads CASSYRFMETQYF. In DNA form, the CDR3 reads TGTGCCAGCAGTTACCGGTTTATGGAGACCCAGTACTTC. The chain is built from TRBV6-5 and TRBJ2-5, with D uncertain. CDR3 length equals 13 residues. The V gene's germline CDR1 is MNHEY and CDR2 SVGAGI. Trimming pared 2 bases from V and 5 bases from J, leaving 9 bases between.

This clonotype was seen repeatedly, ten times or more. The CDR3 region has the DNA TGTGCCAGCAGTTTTTCAGCGAGCACTGAAGCTTTCTTT. It encodes CASSFSASTEAFF. The rearrangement uses TRBV12-3 or TRBV12-4 and TRBJ1-1; D call uncertain. This CDR3 is built from 13 residues. The V end was cut by 3 bases, the J end by 4 bases, with 9 bases between.

This clonotype was counted a few times. The chain is built from TRBV10-3 and TRBJ1-2; the D gene is possibly TRBD1 (5 bases). Germline V gene data show CDR1 as ENHRY and CDR2 as SYGVKD. V was shortened by 2 bases and J by 2 bases, with 6 bases between the two germline ends. The CDR3 sequence is 13 residues long. The CDR3 spells CAISEGGNYGYTF. As DNA, the CDR3 is TGTGCCATCAGTGAGGGGGGGAACTATGGCTACACCTTC.

The sample holds many counts of this clonotype. The CDR3 coding sequence is TGTGCCAGCAGATCAGGGGGCGCTGACTATGGCTACACCTTC. Translated, it gives CASRSGGADYGYTF. J is TRBJ1-2 and V is TRBV2, with TRBD1 matching 8 bases. Trimming at V came to 6 bases and at J to 3 bases, leaving 6 bases not matched to a gene. This CDR3 contains 14 residues. Germline-derived CDR1 and CDR2 are SNHLY and FYNNEI.

The table lists this clonotype with many counts. The chain carries TRBV10-3 and TRBJ2-5; TRBD2 might be the D (6 bases). This CDR3 region has 12 residues. V was pared by 7 bases and J by 4 bases, with 10 bases between. The germline V gene encodes CDR1 ENHRY and CDR2 SYGVKD. The CDR3 region is CAINSGGETQYF. CDR3 DNA sequence: TGTGCCATCAATTCCGGGGGAGAGACCCAGTACTTC.

V and J are TRBV30 and TRBJ1-4; TRBD1 agrees at 10 bases. V dropped 1 base and J dropped 8; count of bases not matched to a gene: 7. Per the germline V gene, CDR1 is GTSNPN and CDR2 is SVGIG (reference sequence). The CDR3 totals 15 residues. In nucleotides, the CDR3 is TGTGCCTGGAGTGGGGAGGGGACAGGGGCCGAAAAACTGTTTTTT. This gives the protein CAWSGEGTGAEKLFF.

This clonotype was detected ten times or more. V usage is TRBV2 and J usage is TRBJ1-2; D perhaps matches TRBD1 (6 bases). CDR1 is SNHLY, CDR2 FYNNEI, per germline. This CDR3 is built from 11 residues. V lost 6 bases to trimming and J lost 8 bases, with 10 bases between them. The CDR3 region has the DNA TGTGCCAGCAGCAGGGGAGACGGCTACACCTTC. Translated, it gives CASSRGDGYTF.

This clonotype appeared a few times. The V and J genes are TRBV29-1 and TRBJ2-2; 8 bases align to TRBD1. The germline gives CDR1 SQVTM, CDR2 ANQGSEA. The V gene end was trimmed by 0 bases and the J gene end by 3 bases; junction bases not matched to a gene: 6. The CDR3 length is 16 residues. CDR3 in amino acids: CSVEDPDRVYTGELFF. CDR3 in DNA: TGCAGCGTTGAAGATCCGGACAGGGTCTACACCGGGGAGCTGTTTTTT.

The chain recombines TRBV7-9 with TRBJ1-5; no firm D call. CDR1 and CDR2 from the germline V gene are SEHNR and FQNEAQ (reference sequence). V shed 1 base and J shed 7 bases, with 8 bases lying between them. This CDR3 has 13 residues. The CDR3 DNA is TGTGCCAGCAGCTTAGGGGGTATGCAGCCCCAGCATTTT. This codes for CASSLGGMQPQHF.

This chain uses TRBV10-3 with TRBJ2-4; TRBD2 aligns across 8 bases. The CDR3 contains 14 residues. Germline lookup yields CDR1 ENHRY and CDR2 SYGVKD. V was clipped by 2 bases and J by 8 bases; unmatched bases: 5. CDR3 in amino acids: CAISELAGGDIQYF. In DNA form, the CDR3 reads TGTGCCATCAGTGAGCTAGCGGGCGGGGACATTCAGTACTTC.